Listed below are T cell receptor beta chains from one sample, sequenced in a study of T-cell reconstitution after alpha-beta-depleted transplantation in children. TCRdb re-called the PCR reads with MiXCR, one entry per CDR3 protein. The data contain around 530,000 distinct CDR3 sequences, over 25% of them seen just once; the ten biggest clones take up about 2.3%. The input for sequencing was PBMCs from the stem cell graft donor, taken from the stem cell graft. The receptors shown here come from a human donor who donated a stem cell graft to a child with aplastic anemia. The CDR3 runs from the conserved cysteine through the conserved F or W. A D gene is named only where the DNA matches it firmly. Size is stated for part of the rows, as once, few or many counts, or as a class when the clone is expanded.

J: TRBJ2-1; V: TRBV6-1; size: few; D: NA; DNA: TGTGCCAGCAGTGAAAGCTTAGCGCCCGGGACCGGGGATGAGCAGTTCTTC; CDR3: CASSESLAPGTGDEQFF
J: TRBJ2-1; V: TRBV27; size: few; D: TRBD2; DNA: TGTGCCAGCCAGGACCCCGGGGGGTGGGGAAATGAGCAGTTCTTC; CDR3: CASQDPGGWGNEQFF
J: TRBJ1-1; V: TRBV3-1; size: NA; D: NA; DNA: TGTGCCAGCAGCCAAGTCGGCGGGGGGATGAACACTGAAGCTTTCTTT; CDR3: CASSQVGGGMNTEAFF
J: TRBJ1-6; V: TRBV15; size: NA; D: NA; DNA: TGTGCCACCAGCAGAGATAAGGGGAATAATTCACCCCTCCACTTT; CDR3: CATSRDKGNNSPLHF
J: TRBJ1-2; V: TRBV19; size: NA; D: NA; DNA: TGTGCCAGTAGTGGCAAGAGTCAGGCCGACTATGGCTACACCTTC; CDR3: CASSGKSQADYGYTF
J: TRBJ2-7; V: TRBV5-6; size: few; D: NA; DNA: TGTGCCAGCAGCATCGGACTCGTCGCCGCCTACGAGCAGTACTTC; CDR3: CASSIGLVAAYEQYF
J: TRBJ1-1; V: TRBV3-1; size: NA; D: NA; DNA: TGTGCCAGCAGCCAAAAAAGCCGGGACATCCGAGCTTTCTTT; CDR3: CASSQKSRDIRAFF
J: TRBJ1-2; V: TRBV12-3/TRBV12-4; size: NA; D: NA; DNA: TGTGCCAGCAGCGGAGTGGACCGCTATGGCTACACCTTC; CDR3: CASSGVDRYGYTF
J: TRBJ2-7; V: TRBV7-8; size: many; D: NA; DNA: TGTGCCAGCAGCTTAGGACCCGAGCAGTACTTC; CDR3: CASSLGPEQYF
J: TRBJ1-5; V: TRBV7-9; size: NA; D: NA; DNA: TGTGCCAGCAGCGAGGCAGGTGGAACCCAGCCCCAGCATTTT; CDR3: CASSEAGGTQPQHF
J: TRBJ2-7; V: TRBV10-3; size: few; D: NA; DNA: TGTGCCATCAGTGATGGACAGAGGAACGAGCAGTACTTC; CDR3: CAISDGQRNEQYF
J: TRBJ1-1; V: TRBV30; size: many; D: NA; DNA: TGTGCCTGGAGTTACACCGGACGGCAAGAAGCTTTCTTT; CDR3: CAWSYTGRQEAFF
J: TRBJ2-5; V: TRBV11-2; size: NA; D: TRBD2; DNA: TGTGCCAGCAGCGGGACTAGCGGCGGGAAGACCCAGTACTTC; CDR3: CASSGTSGGKTQYF
J: TRBJ1-5; V: TRBV7-9; size: NA; D: TRBD1; DNA: TGTGCCAGCAGCCTTGGACAGGCCCGAGGGCCCCAGCATTTT; CDR3: CASSLGQARGPQHF
J: TRBJ2-5; V: TRBV7-2; size: NA; D: TRBD1; DNA: TGTGCCACCAGCTCAGACAGGGGGCGAGAGACCCAGTACTTC; CDR3: CATSSDRGRETQYF
J: TRBJ2-7; V: TRBV5-6; size: NA; D: NA; DNA: TGTGCCAGCAGCAGTGGACACGGCTCCTACGAGCAGTACTTC; CDR3: CASSSGHGSYEQYF
J: TRBJ2-7; V: TRBV30; size: few; D: NA; DNA: TGTGCCTGGAGTGTACGGACAGCCTACGAGCAGTACTTC; CDR3: CAWSVRTAYEQYF
J: TRBJ1-1; V: TRBV10-3; size: few; D: NA; DNA: TGTGCCATCAGTGAGTCCGGGACACTGAATATGAACACTGAAGCTTTCTTT; CDR3: CAISESGTLNMNTEAFF
J: TRBJ2-4; V: TRBV4-1; size: NA; D: TRBD2; DNA: TGCGCCAGCAGCCAAGATAGCGGGACAGCCAAAAACATTCAGTACTTC; CDR3: CASSQDSGTAKNIQYF
J: TRBJ1-5; V: TRBV6-2/TRBV6-3; size: once; D: TRBD1; DNA: TGTGCCAGCACCTTGACCGGGACAGCAAATCAGCCCCAGCATTTT; CDR3: CASTLTGTANQPQHF
J: TRBJ1-6; V: TRBV7-8; size: NA; D: NA; DNA: TGTGCCAGCAGCTCCGGGAGCTCCTATAATTCACCCCTGCACTTT; CDR3: CASSSGSSYNSPLHF
J: TRBJ2-1; V: TRBV6-2/TRBV6-3; size: NA; D: NA; DNA: TGTGCCAGCAGTTACTTGGGGGGGGGGCGGGCCTCGTCCTACAATGAGCAGTTCTTC; CDR3: CASSYLGGGRASSYNEQFF
J: TRBJ2-2; V: TRBV6-1; size: few; D: NA; DNA: TGTGCCAGCAGCCGGGTAGGCCCCACCGGGGAGCTGTTTTTT; CDR3: CASSRVGPTGELFF
J: TRBJ2-1; V: TRBV7-2; size: NA; D: TRBD2; DNA: TGTGCCAGCAGCTTTCGACTAGCGGGAGAGGGTGTCTCGTTCTTC; CDR3: CASSFRLAGEGVSFF
J: TRBJ2-1; V: TRBV11-2; size: NA; D: NA; DNA: TGTGCCAGCAGCTTAGATTTCGCAGGGAAGGGGATAAGGAACAATGAGCAGTTCTTC; CDR3: CASSLDFAGKGIRNNEQFF
J: TRBJ2-7; V: TRBV29-1; size: NA; D: TRBD2; DNA: TGCAGCGCCGTCTCTAGCGGGAGCTACGAGCAGTACTTC; CDR3: CSAVSSGSYEQYF